Below are 27 T cell receptor beta chains sequenced from a single sample in a study of blood T cells in healthy people across ages. A second PCR, run for roughly 7 to 11 cycles, used a sample-barcoded 5' primer plus a J-beta primer mix. From the 5' RACE reads, TCRdb called clonotypes with MiXCR, one entry per CDR3 protein. The sample carries roughly 1,800,000 distinct CDR3 sequences, 49% recorded once. The sample was blood. The receptors come from a middle-aged woman in good health.

V is TRBV6-2 or TRBV6-3 and J is TRBJ2-1; 13 nucleotides align to TRBD2. CDR3 length equals 17 residues. V lost 2 bases, J lost 8 bases, and 9 bases stayed unmatched. Per the germline V gene, CDR1 is MNHEY and CDR2 is SVGEGT. The CDR3 region has the DNA TGTGCCAGCAGTTACCGGACTAGCGGGGGAATCTCTCATGAGCAGTTCTTC. Its translation: CASSYRTSGGISHEQFF.

This clonotype was observed once. The CDR3 spells CASSSSGAYYNEQFF. The CDR3 coding sequence is TGTGCCAGCAGCTCGAGCGGGGCCTACTACAATGAGCAGTTCTTC. The V gene is TRBV11-2, the J gene TRBJ2-1; 7 bases line up with TRBD2. Trimming cost V 4 bases and J 3 bases; bases outside gene matches: 6. The CDR3 extends over 15 amino acids. Per the germline V gene, CDR1 is SGHAT and CDR2 is FQNNGV.

This clonotype was seen only a few times. V is TRBV27 and J is TRBJ2-5, with a possible D match to TRBD2 (7 bases). Looked up from germline, CDR1 is MNHEY and CDR2 is SMNVEV (reference sequence). This CDR3 comprises 15 residues. With 1 base removed from V and 5 bases from J, the gap between germline ends came to 14 bases. CDR3 region: CASSLWAGEGETQYF. The CDR3 DNA reads as TGTGCCAGCAGTTTATGGGCAGGGGAGGGTGAGACCCAGTACTTC.

The rearrangement joins TRBV6-2 or TRBV6-3 to TRBJ2-7; D is perhaps TRBD1 (6 bases). Per the germline V gene, CDR1 is MNHEY and CDR2 is SVGEGT. The CDR3 runs to 15 residues. The V and J ends lost 5 bases and 3 bases respectively, with 17 bases between them. For the CDR3, the DNA is TGTGCCAGCAGTACCCGGGACAACTCCCTCTACGAGCAGTACTTC. Amino acids: CASSTRDNSLYEQYF.

V is TRBV6-1 and J is TRBJ2-5, with D possibly called TRBD1 or TRBD2 (5 bases each). Trimming took off 9 bases at V and 2 bases at J, with 19 bases between the two ends. Germline CDR1 and CDR2: MNHNS and SASEGT. The CDR3 is 15 amino acids. The CDR3 spells CARNEAGSQQETQYF. The CDR3 DNA follows: TGTGCCAGAAATGAGGCAGGGAGCCAACAAGAGACCCAGTACTTC.

The genes are TRBV20-1 and TRBJ2-5; 8 bases line up with TRBD1. Germline lookup yields CDR1 DFQATT and CDR2 SNEGSKA (reference sequence). The CDR3 is made up of 14 amino acids. CDR3 in amino acids: CSKLKTGGQETQYF. The CDR3, as DNA: TGCAGCAAACTAAAAACAGGGGGCCAAGAGACCCAGTACTTC.

This chain links TRBV6-5 with TRBJ1-1; D remains ambiguous. The germline V gene encodes CDR1 MNHEY and CDR2 SVGAGI. This CDR3 is built from 14 residues. The V and J ends lost 8 bases and 0 bases respectively, with 13 bases between them. The CDR3 nucleotides read TGTGCCAGCCGGCTGTCGCCTATGAACACTGAAGCTTTCTTT. The encoded protein is CASRLSPMNTEAFF.

This clonotype was observed once. The chain recombines TRBV6-6 with TRBJ2-1, with 8 nucleotides matching TRBD2. The CDR3 is 13 amino acids. V trimming: 6 bases; J trimming: 7 bases; junction bases outside the gene matches: 5. Germline CDR1 reads MNHNY; CDR2 reads SVGAGI (reference sequence). The CDR3 DNA reads as TGTGCCAGCAGCCAACTAGCGGCGAATGAGCAGTTCTTC. It encodes CASSQLAANEQFF.

The chain combines TRBV20-1 with TRBJ2-7; 8 nucleotides agree with TRBD1. Germline V gene lookup returns CDR1 DFQATT and CDR2 SNEGSKA (reference sequence). V shed 0 bases, J shed 4 bases, and the junction held 14 bases outside the gene matches. This CDR3 has 17 amino acids. CDR3 amino acids: CSARDMMAGGKLYEQYF. CDR3 nucleotides: TGCAGTGCTAGAGATATGATGGCAGGGGGCAAACTGTACGAGCAGTACTTC.

This chain links TRBV24-1 with TRBJ2-3; tentative D call: TRBD1 (5 bases). V lost 7 bases, J lost 6 bases, and 7 bases lay in between. The CDR3 has 11 amino acids. Germline CDR1 and CDR2: KGHDR and SFDVKD. The CDR3 bases are TGTGCCACCAGCAAGGGGGATACGCAGTATTTT. Translating it yields CATSKGDTQYF.

This clonotype came up many times. The genes are TRBV29-1 and TRBJ2-7; D is ambiguous. The germline V gene encodes CDR1 SQVTM and CDR2 ANQGSEA. The CDR3 length is 13 residues. The V end was cut by 7 bases, the J end by 0 bases, with 13 bases between. For the CDR3, the DNA is TGCAGCGCGCATCCCGCTAACTCCTACGAGCAGTACTTC. This translates into CSAHPANSYEQYF.

This clonotype has only one observation. V usage is TRBV20-1 and J usage is TRBJ1-5; a possible D gene is TRBD1 (6 bases). V lost 7 bases and J 4 bases, leaving 14 bases between the germline ends. The CDR3 length is 13 residues. Germline-derived CDR1 and CDR2 are DFQATT and SNEGSKA (reference sequence). The CDR3: CSGYRDSNQPQHF. The CDR3, as DNA: TGCAGTGGGTACAGGGATTCGAATCAGCCCCAGCATTTT.

This chain uses TRBV5-1 with TRBJ2-5; possibly TRBD1 for D (6 bases). The CDR3 consists of 14 residues. CDR1 and CDR2 (germline): SGHRS, YFSETQ. Trimming took off 0 bases at V and 5 bases at J, with 11 bases between the two ends. The CDR3 reads CASSLAGTWETQYF. The CDR3 DNA reads TGCGCCAGCAGCTTGGCAGGGACATGGGAGACCCAGTACTTC.

This chain joins TRBV6-5 and TRBJ1-1, with TRBD1 matching over 9 bases. This CDR3 contains 16 residues. Germline V gives CDR1 MNHEY, CDR2 SVGAGI. With 5 bases clipped from V and 1 base from J, the junction kept 8 bases outside the gene matches. This CDR3 reads CASSTGTGKPNTEAFF. The CDR3 bases are TGTGCCAGCAGTACCGGGACAGGGAAACCGAACACTGAAGCTTTCTTT.

This clonotype was seen a handful of times. J is TRBJ1-5 and V is TRBV10-3, with a weak D call TRBD1 (5 bases). The V gene's germline CDR1 is ENHRY and CDR2 SYGVKD. The CDR3 length is 12 residues. Trimming pared 5 bases from V and 6 bases from J, leaving 8 bases between. This CDR3 reads CAISQGGQPQHF. CDR3 bases: TGTGCCATCAGTCAGGGTGGTCAGCCCCAGCATTTT.

This clonotype came up a few times. The chain is built from TRBV5-6 and TRBJ2-6, with 7 bases aligning to TRBD2. V trimming: 4 bases; J trimming: 0 bases; junction bases outside the gene matches: 13. CDR3 length: 19 residues. In germline, CDR1 is SGHDT, CDR2 YYEEEE. CDR3 coding DNA: TGTGCCAGCAGCCCTCGGGCTAGCGGATTGTACTCTGGGGCCAACGTCCTGACTTTC. It codes for CASSPRASGLYSGANVLTF.

The CDR3 protein is CASSLDRENYGYTF. CDR3 coding DNA: TGCGCCAGCAGCTTGGACAGGGAAAACTATGGCTACACCTTC. The V gene is TRBV5-1, the J gene TRBJ1-2; tentatively, D is TRBD1 (6 bases). The germline CDR1 and CDR2 sequences are SGHRS and YFSETQ. The V end lost 0 bases, the J end lost 2 bases, and 8 bases lay between the germline ends. The CDR3 is 14 residues long.

The CDR3 nucleotides are TGTGCCAGCAGCCCAACCCAGGACAGCCTGCCCAAAAACATTCAGTACTTC. Translated, it gives CASSPTQDSLPKNIQYF. This chain connects TRBV7-9 to TRBJ2-4, with D perhaps TRBD1 (6 bases). This CDR3 is 17 amino acids long. V lost 5 bases, J lost 2 bases, and 19 bases lay in between. Germline V lookup: CDR1 SEHNR, CDR2 FQNEAQ (reference sequence).

This rearrangement joins TRBV4-2 to TRBJ2-1, with a weak D call TRBD1 (5 bases). The V gene's germline CDR1 is LGHNA and CDR2 YNFKEQ. Trimming shortened V by 3 bases and J by 7 bases, and 13 bases separated the two germline ends. The CDR3 has 14 amino acids. This CDR3 is CASSHPQGPNEQFF. The DNA of the CDR3 is TGTGCCAGCAGCCACCCCCAGGGTCCAAATGAGCAGTTCTTC.

The genes are TRBV12-3 or TRBV12-4 and TRBJ2-7; 7 nucleotides match TRBD1. V shed 1 base, J shed 4 bases, and the junction held 7 bases outside the gene matches. CDR3 size: 15 residues. The CDR3 reads CASSLEPGQSYEQYF. Here the CDR3 DNA reads TGTGCCAGCAGTTTAGAGCCGGGACAGTCTTACGAGCAGTACTTC.

The chain combines TRBV6-1 with TRBJ1-4, with D perhaps TRBD1 (6 bases). CDR1 and CDR2 from the germline V gene are MNHNS and SASEGT. Trimming stripped 3 bases from V and 2 bases from J, with 10 bases between. This CDR3 is built from 15 residues. The CDR3 loop reads CASSDSGGTNEKLFF. The DNA of the CDR3 is TGTGCCAGCAGTGACAGCGGGGGCACTAATGAAAAACTGTTTTTT.

The chain couples TRBV15 to TRBJ2-3; D remains ambiguous. CDR1 is LNHNV and CDR2 is YYDKDF in the germline V gene (reference sequence). V was cut by 8 bases and J by 1 base, with 10 bases left in between. This CDR3 has 13 amino acids. The CDR3 coding sequence is TGTGCCACCGGAAAGGTACGCACAGATACGCAGTATTTT. It specifies CATGKVRTDTQYF.

The rearrangement uses TRBV28 and TRBJ2-5, with TRBD2 as a possible D gene (5 bases). V was trimmed by 5 bases and J by 5 bases, leaving 21 bases between them. The CDR3 sequence is 16 residues long. Germline CDR1 reads MDHEN; CDR2 reads SYDVKM. The CDR3 loop reads CASSPAGGLTGETQYF. CDR3 nucleotides: TGTGCCAGCAGTCCGGCTGGCGGGCTAACGGGGGAGACCCAGTACTTC.

The chain has TRBV25-1 and TRBJ2-5, with D perhaps TRBD2 (6 bases). Germline V lookup: CDR1 MGHDK, CDR2 SYGVNS. V was trimmed by 1 base and J by 0 bases, leaving 15 bases between them. The CDR3 has 17 residues. The CDR3 nucleotides are TGTGCCAGCAGTGAATCTTTTAGGGAGGACTACCAAGAGACCCAGTACTTC. It specifies CASSESFREDYQETQYF.

This clonotype has only one observation. The chain has TRBV20-1 and TRBJ2-1; 11 bases align to TRBD2. Losses at the gene ends were 6 bases for V and 10 bases for J; bases not matched to a gene: 11. Germline V gives CDR1 DFQATT, CDR2 SNEGSKA (reference sequence). The length of the CDR3 is 14 residues. The CDR3 is CSAEASGGTGEQFF. The CDR3 DNA reads as TGCAGTGCAGAGGCTAGCGGGGGGACCGGGGAGCAGTTCTTC.

The rearrangement joins TRBV9 to TRBJ2-1; D gene unclear. The J call could be wrong; TRBJ2-7 is a better fit for the DNA end. From germline, CDR1 is SGDLS and CDR2 YYNGEE. This CDR3 is built from 15 residues. The CDR3 sequence: CASSVGLPSYNEQYF. The CDR3 bases are TGTGCCAGCAGCGTAGGATTACCCTCCTACAATGAGCAGTACTTC.

This clonotype occurred a few times. The junction departs from the called germline gene at one end, perhaps through a read error. V is TRBV7-7 and J is TRBJ2-5; TRBD1 might be the D (6 bases). The CDR3 totals 15 residues. CDR1 SSHAT and CDR2 FNYEAQ come from the germline V gene (reference sequence). CDR3 amino acids: CASSLNRGNGETQYF. In DNA, the CDR3 is TGTGCTAGCAGCTTAAATAGGGGGAATGGAGAGACCCAGTACTTC. The entire variable domain, with the rest obtained from reference TRBV7-7 and TRBJ2-5, is as follows: GAGVSQSPRYKVTKRGQDVTLRCDPISSHATLYWYQQALGQGPEFLTYFNYEAQPDKSGLPSDRFSAERPEGSISTLTIQRTEQRDSAMYRCASSLNRGNGETQYFGPGTRLLVL.